One and the same sample provided the 18 T cell receptor beta chains below, sequenced in a study of brain T cells in children with intractable seizures. Method: immunoSEQ multiplex PCR; TCRdb's copy keeps in-frame clones and lacks some. This sample yields tens of thousands of clones, of which about 96% are seen a single time; more than 0.3% belongs to the top ten. The sample was peripheral blood, taken at surgery. Receptor source: a boy under three years old with focal cortical dysplasia and intractable seizures.

The chain joins TRBV19 to TRBJ1-1, with D possibly being TRBD1 (5 bases). The CDR3 is 13 residues long. In germline, CDR1 is LNHDA, CDR2 SQIVND (reference sequence). V lost 4 bases, J lost 6 bases, and 12 bases lay in between. CDR3 coding DNA: TGTGCCAGTAGTAGCAGGGCACGGGCTGAAGCTTTCTTT. It encodes CASSSRARAEAFF.

The chain uses TRBV18 and TRBJ1-6; 11 nucleotides agree with TRBD1. V lost 3 bases to trimming and J lost 8 bases; unmatched junction nucleotides: 6. CDR1 and CDR2 from the germline V gene are KGHSH and LQKENI. The CDR3 runs 16 residues. CDR3 loop: CASSPSDRGRHSPLHF. For the CDR3, the DNA is TGTGCCAGCTCACCCTCGGACAGGGGGCGACATTCACCCCTCCACTTT.

The J gene is TRBJ1-2, the V gene TRBV7-9; D is undetermined. V was pared by 6 bases and J by 0 bases, with 11 bases between. The CDR3 length is 14 residues. Germline V lookup: CDR1 SEHNR, CDR2 FQNEAQ (reference sequence). The CDR3 bases are TGTGCCAGCAGGACATTTGGAGCTAACTATGGCTACACCTTC. Amino acid sequence: CASRTFGANYGYTF.

This chain joins TRBV2 and TRBJ2-5; no clear D gene. The V gene's germline CDR1 is SNHLY and CDR2 FYNNEI. V dropped 6 bases and J dropped 0 bases, with 11 bases sitting between them. The CDR3 length is 14 residues. CDR3 nucleotide sequence: TGTGCCAGCAGCCCAGACACGTACCAAGAGACCCAGTACTTC. This codes for CASSPDTYQETQYF.

CDR3: CASSLGASGSSGETQYF. In DNA form, the CDR3 reads TGTGCCAGCAGCTTAGGTGCTAGCGGGAGCAGCGGGGAGACCCAGTACTTC. The V call is TRBV7-9, the J call TRBJ2-5; 10 bases match TRBD2. CDR1 SEHNR and CDR2 FQNEAQ come from the germline V gene (reference sequence). J was trimmed by 5 bases and V by 1 base; bases with no gene match: 10. The CDR3 is 17 amino acids.

J is TRBJ2-7 and V is TRBV3-1 (or the pseudogene TRBV3-2), with 8 nucleotides matching TRBD2. Per germline, CDR1 LGHDT and CDR2 YNNKEL (reference sequence). The CDR3 is 16 amino acids. Trimming removed 1 base from V and 2 bases from J; junction bases left unmatched: 7. The CDR3 protein is CASSQGFYGGAYEQYF. For the CDR3, the DNA is TGTGCCAGCAGCCAAGGGTTTTACGGGGGGGCCTACGAGCAGTACTTC.

The chain recombines TRBV7-2 with TRBJ2-5; TRBD2 agrees at 8 bases. Trimming cost V 2 bases and J 5 bases; bases outside gene matches: 7. CDR3 size: 15 residues. The germline V gene encodes CDR1 SGHTA and CDR2 FQGNSA. DNA for the CDR3: TGTGCCAGCAGCTTAAGCGGGACTAGGGAGGAGACCCAGTACTTC. Translating gives CASSLSGTREETQYF.

This chain links TRBV5-1 with TRBJ1-1; D is perhaps TRBD1 (5 bases). V was shortened by 0 bases and J by 1 base, with 10 bases between the two germline ends. The CDR3 spans 15 residues. CDR1 and CDR2 (germline): SGHRS, YFSETQ. The CDR3 region is CASSLAGQKNTEAFF. CDR3 sequence (DNA): TGCGCCAGCAGCTTGGCCGGACAAAAGAACACTGAAGCTTTCTTT.

V is TRBV24-1 and J is TRBJ2-1, with D possibly TRBD2 on 7 matching bases. The germline gives CDR1 KGHDR, CDR2 SFDVKD. The CDR3 loop spans 16 amino acids. V was trimmed by 3 bases and J by 8 bases, leaving 19 bases between them. CDR3 amino acids: CATSDPRGGGKDEQFF. CDR3 sequence (DNA): TGTGCCACCAGTGATCCCCGGGGAGGGGGGAAGGATGAGCAGTTCTTC.

About this clone itself: One end of the junction fails to match germline, which may point to a read error. This chain links TRBV2 with TRBJ2-4, with 10 bases aligning to TRBD1. The CDR3 totals 14 residues. The germline gives CDR1 SNHLY, CDR2 FYNNEI. CDR3 DNA: TGTGCCAGCAGTGAAGCGCGGGGGGACAGGGGCTTGGACTTC. This translates into CASSEARGDRGLDF.

J is TRBJ1-4 and V is TRBV12-3 or TRBV12-4; no clear D gene. With 3 bases removed from V and 7 bases from J, the gap between germline ends came to 9 bases. CDR3 length: 13 residues. The CDR3 nucleotides are TGTGCCAGCAGTTTGAATCTTATTGAAAAACTGTTTTTT. It codes for CASSLNLIEKLFF.

DNA for the CDR3: TGTGCCAGCAGCCGGGACAGTCAGAATGAAAAACTGTTTTTT. Translation: CASSRDSQNEKLFF. The V gene is TRBV7-2, the J gene TRBJ1-4; 7 bases line up with TRBD1. CDR3 size: 14 residues. CDR1 SGHTA and CDR2 FQGNSA come from the germline V gene. V lost 5 bases and J lost 5; bases outside the gene matches: 5.

This chain joins TRBV15 and TRBJ2-5; D might be TRBD2 (5 bases). CDR1 is LNHNV and CDR2 is YYDKDF in the germline V gene (reference sequence). The CDR3 has 15 residues. V lost 0 bases and J lost 5, with 13 bases in between. CDR3 coding DNA: TGTGCCACCAGCAGAGATATTATCCCGGGGGAGACCCAGTACTTC. Encoded protein: CATSRDIIPGETQYF.

This chain connects TRBV28 to TRBJ2-1, with D unresolved. The CDR3 sequence is 12 residues long. Germline CDR1 is MDHEN and CDR2 is SYDVKM. Between the trimmed V and J ends, which lost 10 bases and 7 bases, there was a span of 14 bases. CDR3: CATLDVWNEQFF. CDR3 bases: TGTGCCACCCTTGACGTTTGGAATGAGCAGTTCTTC.

The chain has TRBV19 and TRBJ1-4; TRBD1 agrees at 7 bases. Germline trimming cut 6 bases from V and 1 base from J; bases unmatched to any gene: 2. Germline loops: CDR1 LNHDA, CDR2 SQIVND (reference sequence). This CDR3 region has 14 residues. CDR3 bases: TGTGCCAGTAGCTACAGGGGAACTAATGAAAAACTGTTTTTT. It translates to CASSYRGTNEKLFF.

This chain links TRBV7-9 with TRBJ1-6, with 9 bases matching TRBD1. This CDR3 region has 14 residues. Germline CDR1 is SEHNR and CDR2 is FQNEAQ (reference sequence). V gave up 4 bases and J gave up 8 bases; unmatched junction bases: 3. The CDR3 DNA reads TGTGCCAGCAGCTCAAGACAGGGGGATTCACCCCTCCACTTT. Its protein product is CASSSRQGDSPLHF.

This rearrangement joins TRBV21-1 to TRBJ1-1; the table assigns TRBD1, which was not confirmed against the DNA. TRBV21-1 has pseudogene status. The CDR3 is 17 amino acids. The CDR3 bases are TGTGCCAGCAGGAAACGCGACAGGGGGCGCAATAACACTGAAGCTTTCTTT. Translated, it gives CASRKRDRGRNNTEAFF.

This clone was seen just once. The J gene is TRBJ2-5, the V gene TRBV7-8; D perhaps matches TRBD1 (5 bases). Trimming removed 1 base at V and 5 bases at J, with 20 bases between. The germline CDR1 and CDR2 sequences are SGHVS and FQNEAQ. The CDR3 consists of 17 residues. The CDR3, as DNA: TGTGCCAGCAGCTTAGTGTTTGTTCCAGGGTGGTGGGAGACCCAGTACTTC. Its translation: CASSLVFVPGWWETQYF.